One sample yielded the 2 T cell receptor beta chains listed below, sequenced in a study of radiotherapy plus CTLA-4 blockade in lung cancer. TCRdb's copy holds only in-frame clones and misses some; the assay was immunoSEQ multiplex PCR. The sample holds about 86,000 clones, around four fifths seen once. Material: peripheral blood, obtained from a patient treated with radiotherapy plus ipilimumab. These receptors came from a human donor with non-small cell lung cancer who had stable disease on radiotherapy plus ipilimumab.

The chain links TRBV19 to TRBJ1-1, with a weak D call TRBD1 (5 bases). The CDR3 contains 12 residues. V lost 7 bases, J lost 11 bases, and 17 bases lay in between. Germline V gives CDR1 LNHDA, CDR2 SQIVND (reference sequence). Here the CDR3 reads CASNSGTAVAFF. The CDR3 region has the DNA TGTGCCAGTAACTCCGGGACCGCGGTGGCTTTCTTT. The whole variable domain, filled in from reference TRBV19 and TRBJ1-1, reads DGGITQSPKYLFRKEGQNVTLSCEQNLNHDAMYWYRQDPGQGLRLIYYSQIVNDFQKGDIAEGYSVSREKKESFPLTVTSAQKNPTAFYLCASNSGTAVAFFGQGTRLTVV.

The chain employs TRBV7-9 and TRBJ2-2, with TRBD1 matching 10 bases. Germline lookup yields CDR1 SEHNR and CDR2 FQNEAQ (reference sequence). V lost 5 bases, J lost 8 bases, and 5 bases stayed unmatched. The CDR3 loop spans 14 amino acids. As DNA, the CDR3 is TGTGCCAGCAGCGGGACAGGGGTTCGGGGGGAGCTGTTTTTT. This gives the protein CASSGTGVRGELFF.